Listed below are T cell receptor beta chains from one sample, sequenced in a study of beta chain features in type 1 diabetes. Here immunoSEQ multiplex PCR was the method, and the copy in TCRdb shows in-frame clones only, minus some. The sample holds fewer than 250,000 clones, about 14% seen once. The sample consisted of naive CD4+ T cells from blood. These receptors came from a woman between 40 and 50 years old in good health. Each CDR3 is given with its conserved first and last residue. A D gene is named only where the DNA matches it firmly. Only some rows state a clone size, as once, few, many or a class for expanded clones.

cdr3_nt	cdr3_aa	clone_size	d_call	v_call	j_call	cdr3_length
TGTGCCACCAATCCGGGACAGGGGTTCGATACGCAGTATTTT	CATNPGQGFDTQYF	few	TRBD1	TRBV27	TRBJ2-3	14
TGTGCCAGCAGTCTACGCAGGGGGCGGGACACCGGGGAGCTGTTTTTT	CASSLRRGRDTGELFF	.	TRBD1	TRBV27	TRBJ2-2	16
TGTGCCAGCAGGCGCTCGGACTACTCCGGGGAGCTGTTTTTT	CASRRSDYSGELFF	many	.	TRBV7-9	TRBJ2-2	14
TGTGCCAGCAGCTTCAGGGGGCTCGACTATGGCTACACCTTC	CASSFRGLDYGYTF	.	TRBD1	TRBV7-9	TRBJ1-2	14
TGTGCCAGCAGCTCCGGTTCCAAAAACATTCAGTACTTC	CASSSGSKNIQYF	.	.	TRBV7-9	TRBJ2-4	13
TGTGCCAGCAGCTTGGTCCGGGTCTCGCAGTATTTT	CASSLVRVSQYF	few	.	TRBV7-2	TRBJ2-3	12
TGCGCCAGCAGCCAAGGACTAGCGGGGATTCTATCCGCAGATACGCAGTATTTT	CASSQGLAGILSADTQYF	.	TRBD2	TRBV4-1	TRBJ2-3	18
TGTGCCAGCAGCCGATCGAGCGGTGGGTTCGGAGAAAAACTGTTTTTT	CASSRSSGGFGEKLFF	.	.	TRBV7-9	TRBJ1-4	16
TGTGCCAGCAGCCCCTCGTGGGACTCAACTAACTATGGCTACACCTTC	CASSPSWDSTNYGYTF	few	.	TRBV13	TRBJ1-2	16
TGTGCCAGCAGCTCCCCCTCTAGGACCCAGTACTTC	CASSSPSRTQYF	many	.	TRBV7-2	TRBJ2-5	12
TGTGCCAGTAGTACGACAGCGAATAGCAATCAGCCCCAGCATTTT	CASSTTANSNQPQHF	.	.	TRBV19	TRBJ1-5	15
TGTGCCATCAGCCCCAGGGGTCCCTACGAGCAGTACTTC	CAISPRGPYEQYF	few	.	TRBV10-3	TRBJ2-7	13
TGCGCCAGCAGCCAAGACCACGCAGGGGATACGCAGTATTTT	CASSQDHAGDTQYF	few	.	TRBV4-3	TRBJ2-3	14
TGTGCCAGCTCACCGCGTCCGGACAGGGGAGGGCACACTGAAGCTTTCTTT	CASSPRPDRGGHTEAFF	.	TRBD1	TRBV18	TRBJ1-1	17
TGCGCCAGCAGCTCCCAGGGGGCCTCCTACAATGAGCAGTTCTTC	CASSSQGASYNEQFF	.	TRBD1	TRBV5-1	TRBJ2-1	15
TGTGCCAGCAGCGTAGCTTATGGGACAAGGACAACGCAAGAGACCCAGTACTTC	CASSVAYGTRTTQETQYF	.	.	TRBV9	TRBJ2-5	18
TGTGCCAGTAGAGTACTAGCGGGTTACAATGAGCAGTTCTTC	CASRVLAGYNEQFF	.	TRBD2	TRBV19	TRBJ2-1	14
TGTGCCAGCAGTGAAATCTTTCAGGGGTTTTCGTTCCTTAGCTACGAGCAGTACTTC	CASSEIFQGFSFLSYEQYF	.	.	TRBV6-1	TRBJ2-7	19
TGCGCCAGCAGCCAAGATGCGGGACTAGCGGGATACAATGAGCAGTTCTTC	CASSQDAGLAGYNEQFF	few	TRBD2	TRBV4-3	TRBJ2-1	17
TGTGCCAGCTCTCCCACTAGCACAGATACGCAGTATTTT	CASSPTSTDTQYF	few	.	TRBV18	TRBJ2-3	13
TGCAGTGCAACTAGCGGGGAGCTGTTTTTT	CSATSGELFF	.	.	TRBV20-1	TRBJ2-2	10
TGTGCCAGCAGCTTGGGAGGCAGGGGCGAGGGAAACATTCAGTACTTC	CASSLGGRGEGNIQYF	few	.	TRBV5-8	TRBJ2-4	16
TGTGCCAGCAGCCAGGGGCTAGCGGGGTCAACTAGCACAGATACGCAGTATTTT	CASSQGLAGSTSTDTQYF	few	TRBD2	TRBV4-2	TRBJ2-3	18
TGTGCCAGCAGTTACGTGCGGGGGCTATCCTACGAGCAGTACTTC	CASSYVRGLSYEQYF	.	.	TRBV6-5	TRBJ2-7	15
TGCGCCAGCAGTCCAACGGTAGCCAAAAACATTCAGTACTTC	CASSPTVAKNIQYF	few	.	TRBV5-1	TRBJ2-4	14
TGTGCCAGCTCACGGACAGGGGGCGGTTCTGAAGCTTTCTTT	CASSRTGGGSEAFF	.	TRBD1	TRBV18	TRBJ1-1	14
TGTGCCAGCAGTTTGGGCAGGGCAAATTCGCCCCAGCATTTT	CASSLGRANSPQHF	.	.	TRBV6-5	TRBJ1-5	14
TGCGCCAGCAGCCTAAGCGGGGACCTTCGGGATACGCAGTATTTT	CASSLSGDLRDTQYF	few	TRBD2	TRBV5-1	TRBJ2-3	15
TGTGCCAGCAGTGGACAGGGAAGGGAGCAGTACTTC	CASSGQGREQYF	.	TRBD1	TRBV6-1	TRBJ2-5	12
TGTGCCAGCAGCTTCCAGGGTAGTATGAACACTGAAGCTTTCTTT	CASSFQGSMNTEAFF	few	.	TRBV7-2	TRBJ1-1	15
TGTGCCAGCAGTGAAGTTGGAAGCAGGGCCTACGAGCAGTACTTC	CASSEVGSRAYEQYF	.	.	TRBV6-1	TRBJ2-7	15
TGTGCCAGCAGGATACTACCTACAGGGGGACTGGAGCAGTACTTC	CASRILPTGGLEQYF	.	TRBD1	TRBV2	TRBJ2-7	15
TGCGCCAGCAGCTTGGGAGTCTCGGATGAAAAACTGTTTTTT	CASSLGVSDEKLFF	few	.	TRBV5-1	TRBJ1-4	14
TGCAGTGCTAGACTAGCAGATACGCAGTATTTT	CSARLADTQYF	few	.	TRBV20-1	TRBJ2-3	11
TGCAGCGCGACTGGATCCCCGGGGTCAGTGTTTCTAGGGACCCAGTACTTC	CSATGSPGSVFLGTQYF	.	.	TRBV29-1	TRBJ2-5	17
TGTGCCAGCAGCTTCAGCCGGGTCGCTGCCACGCAGTACTTC	CASSFSRVAATQYF	few	.	TRBV5-4	TRBJ2-7	14
TGTGCCAGTAGTATCGGGAGCGGTGGACCCTCCTACGAGCAGTACTTC	CASSIGSGGPSYEQYF	few	.	TRBV19	TRBJ2-7	16
TGTGCCAGTAGTCCCGGGGGACGTTCCAATGAGCAGTTCTTC	CASSPGGRSNEQFF	.	.	TRBV19	TRBJ2-1	14
TGCGCCAGCAGCTTGGCTCCCAGGGAAGGGAATCAGCCCCAGCATTTT	CASSLAPREGNQPQHF	.	.	TRBV5-1	TRBJ1-5	16
TGTGCCAGCAGCTTCACCGGGTGGAACACTGAAGCTTTCTTT	CASSFTGWNTEAFF	few	.	TRBV5-4	TRBJ1-1	14
TGTGCCAGCAGCCCGTTGGTGGGGGGGCCTCATGGGCAGTATTTT	CASSPLVGGPHGQYF	.	.	TRBV7-2	TRBJ2-3	15